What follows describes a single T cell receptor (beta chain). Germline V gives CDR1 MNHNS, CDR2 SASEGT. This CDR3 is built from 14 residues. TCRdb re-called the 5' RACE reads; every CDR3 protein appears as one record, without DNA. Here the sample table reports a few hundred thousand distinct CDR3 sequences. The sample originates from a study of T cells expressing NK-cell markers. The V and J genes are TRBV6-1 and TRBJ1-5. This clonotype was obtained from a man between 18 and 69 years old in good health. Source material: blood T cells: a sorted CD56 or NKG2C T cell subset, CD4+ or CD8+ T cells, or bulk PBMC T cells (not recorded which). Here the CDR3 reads CASRASWGNQPQHF.